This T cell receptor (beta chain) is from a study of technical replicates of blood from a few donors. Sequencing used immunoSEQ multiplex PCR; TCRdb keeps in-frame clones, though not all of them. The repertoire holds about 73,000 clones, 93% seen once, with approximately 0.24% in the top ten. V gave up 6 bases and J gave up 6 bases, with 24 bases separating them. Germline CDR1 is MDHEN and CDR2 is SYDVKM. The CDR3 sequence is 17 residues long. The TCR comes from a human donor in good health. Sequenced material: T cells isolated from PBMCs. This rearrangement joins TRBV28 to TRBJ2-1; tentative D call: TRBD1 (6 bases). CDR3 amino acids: CASSLFNWDTPSNEQFF. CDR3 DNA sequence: TGTGCCAGCAGCCTATTTAACTGGGACACCCCGAGCAATGAGCAGTTCTTC.